Listed below are T cell receptor beta chains from one sample, sequenced in a study of blood T cell repertoires in COVID-19. Assay used: immunoSEQ multiplex PCR; TCRdb lists only in-frame clones, some missing. The sample has some 160,000 clones, roughly nine tenths seen once. The sequencing input was peripheral blood. These TCRs come from a woman in her seventies with acute or convalescent COVID-19. Both conserved end residues are part of each CDR3. Each record gives: CDR3 protein, D gene, J gene, V gene. A D gene is named only where the DNA matches it firmly.

CDR3: CASSQVATANYEQYF
D: -
J: TRBJ2-7
V: TRBV3-1/TRBV3-2

CDR3: CATSRDTGGGRYEQYF
D: -
J: TRBJ2-7
V: TRBV15

CDR3: CASSSLAGTETQYF
D: -
J: TRBJ2-5
V: TRBV7-2

CDR3: CASSLSGGRETQYF
D: TRBD2
J: TRBJ2-5
V: TRBV11-2

CDR3: CASSSIPRTGGGYTF
D: TRBD1
J: TRBJ1-2
V: TRBV7-8

CDR3: CASARLAGDNEQFF
D: TRBD2
J: TRBJ2-1
V: TRBV2

CDR3: CASSFSGGDNTEAFF
D: TRBD1
J: TRBJ1-1
V: TRBV11-2

CDR3: CASEGTGESEQYF
D: TRBD1
J: TRBJ2-7
V: TRBV18

CDR3: CASSSDSLDQPQHF
D: -
J: TRBJ1-5
V: TRBV7-9

CDR3: CASSKTGLGLGEKLFF
D: -
J: TRBJ1-4
V: TRBV28

CDR3: CASSLGLAAPSSYNEQFF
D: TRBD2
J: TRBJ2-1
V: TRBV27

CDR3: CSVPDPDRPWLRETQYF
D: -
J: TRBJ2-5
V: TRBV29-1

CDR3: CASSLQGQVGSPLHF
D: TRBD1
J: TRBJ1-6
V: TRBV7-9

CDR3: CASSFLPGQAGGSPLHF
D: TRBD1
J: TRBJ1-6
V: TRBV7-9

CDR3: CATGQGMNTEAFF
D: TRBD1
J: TRBJ1-1
V: TRBV18

CDR3: CASSHWTGVKNTEAFF
D: TRBD1
J: TRBJ1-1
V: TRBV5-8

CDR3: CASSQAQGNQPQHF
D: -
J: TRBJ1-5
V: TRBV4-2

CDR3: CASSNDRGWNTGELFF
D: TRBD1
J: TRBJ2-2
V: TRBV19

CDR3: CATSSRTGKAQSPLHF
D: TRBD1
J: TRBJ1-6
V: TRBV15

CDR3: CAWRTGQSAFF
D: TRBD1
J: TRBJ1-1
V: TRBV30

CDR3: CAWSANPGQGNSPLHF
D: TRBD1
J: TRBJ1-6
V: TRBV30

CDR3: CASSLLAGQTDEQFF
D: TRBD2
J: TRBJ2-1
V: TRBV7-3

CDR3: CASSLEGRGQSEKLFF
D: -
J: TRBJ1-4
V: TRBV5-1